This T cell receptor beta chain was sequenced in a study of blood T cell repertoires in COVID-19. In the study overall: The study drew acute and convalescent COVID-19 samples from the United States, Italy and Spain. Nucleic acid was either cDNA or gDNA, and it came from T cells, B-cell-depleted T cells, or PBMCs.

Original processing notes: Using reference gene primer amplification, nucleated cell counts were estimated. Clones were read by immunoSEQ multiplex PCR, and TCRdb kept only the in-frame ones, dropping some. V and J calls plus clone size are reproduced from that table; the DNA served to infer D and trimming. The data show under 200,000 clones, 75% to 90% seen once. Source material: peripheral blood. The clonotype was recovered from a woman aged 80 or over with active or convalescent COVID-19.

The CDR3 DNA follows: TGCAGCGTTACGGGACAACTGAACACTGAAGCTTTCTTT. This encodes CSVTGQLNTEAFF. The rearrangement links TRBV29-1 to TRBJ1-1; D is perhaps TRBD1 (6 bases). Trimming took 5 bases from V and 0 from J, leaving 10 bases between them. The germline V gene encodes CDR1 SQVTM and CDR2 ANQGSEA. CDR3 length equals 13 residues.